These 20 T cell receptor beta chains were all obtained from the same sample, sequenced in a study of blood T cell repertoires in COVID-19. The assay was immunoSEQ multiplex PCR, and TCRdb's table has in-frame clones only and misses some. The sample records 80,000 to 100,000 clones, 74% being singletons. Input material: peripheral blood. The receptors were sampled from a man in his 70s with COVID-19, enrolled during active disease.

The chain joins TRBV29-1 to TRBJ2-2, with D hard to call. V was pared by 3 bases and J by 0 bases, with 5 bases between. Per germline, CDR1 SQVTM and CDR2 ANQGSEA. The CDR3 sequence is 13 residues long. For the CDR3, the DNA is TGCAGCGTTGACACTTCGAACACCGGGGAGCTGTTTTTT. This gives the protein CSVDTSNTGELFF.

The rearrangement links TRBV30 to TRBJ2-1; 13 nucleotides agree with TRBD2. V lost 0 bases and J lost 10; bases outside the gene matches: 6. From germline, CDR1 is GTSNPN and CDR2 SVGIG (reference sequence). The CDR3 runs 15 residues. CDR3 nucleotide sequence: TGTGCCTGGAGTGTAGGACTAGCGGGAGTAGGCGAGCAGTTCTTC. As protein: CAWSVGLAGVGEQFF.

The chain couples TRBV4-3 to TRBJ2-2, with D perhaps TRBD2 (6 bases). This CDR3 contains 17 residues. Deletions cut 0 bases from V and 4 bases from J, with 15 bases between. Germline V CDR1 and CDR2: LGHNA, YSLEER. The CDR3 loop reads CASSQEAAYGSTGELFF. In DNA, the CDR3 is TGCGCCAGCAGCCAAGAGGCAGCGTACGGGAGCACCGGGGAGCTGTTTTTT.

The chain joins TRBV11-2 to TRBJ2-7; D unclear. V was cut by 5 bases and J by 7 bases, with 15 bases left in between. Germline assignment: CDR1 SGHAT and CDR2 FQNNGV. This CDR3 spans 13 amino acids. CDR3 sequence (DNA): TGTGCCAGCAGCCCCCCCGGAATCGGGGAGCAGTACTTC. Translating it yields CASSPPGIGEQYF.

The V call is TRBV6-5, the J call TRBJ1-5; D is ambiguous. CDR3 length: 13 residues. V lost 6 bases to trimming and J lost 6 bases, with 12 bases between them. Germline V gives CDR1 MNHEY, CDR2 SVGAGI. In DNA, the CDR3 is TGTGCCAGCAGACCCCCCACGGTTCAGCCCCAGCATTTT. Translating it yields CASRPPTVQPQHF.

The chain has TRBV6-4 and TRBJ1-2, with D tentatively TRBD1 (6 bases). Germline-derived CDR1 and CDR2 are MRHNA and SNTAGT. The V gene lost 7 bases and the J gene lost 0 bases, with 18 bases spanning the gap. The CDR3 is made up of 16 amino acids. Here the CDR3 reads CASKENLGGPNYGYTF. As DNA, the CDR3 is TGTGCCAGCAAAGAGAATTTGGGGGGGCCTAACTATGGCTACACCTTC.

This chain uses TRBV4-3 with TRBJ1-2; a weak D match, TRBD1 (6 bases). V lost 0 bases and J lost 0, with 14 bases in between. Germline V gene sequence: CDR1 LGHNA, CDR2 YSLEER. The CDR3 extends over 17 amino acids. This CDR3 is CASSQDGWGQANYGYTF. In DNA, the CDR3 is TGCGCCAGCAGCCAAGATGGGTGGGGGCAAGCTAACTATGGCTACACCTTC.

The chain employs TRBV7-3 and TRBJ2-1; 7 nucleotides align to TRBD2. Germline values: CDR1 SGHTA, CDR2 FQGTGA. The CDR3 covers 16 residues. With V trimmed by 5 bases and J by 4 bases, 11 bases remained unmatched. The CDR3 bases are TGTGCCAGCAGCCCAGCAAGGGCTAGCGGATACAATGAGCAGTTCTTC. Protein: CASSPARASGYNEQFF. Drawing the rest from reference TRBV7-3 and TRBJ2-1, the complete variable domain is GAGVSQTPSNKVTEKGKYVELRCDPISGHTALYWYRQSLGQGPEFLIYFQGTGAADDSGLPNDRFFAVRPEGSVSTLKIQRTERGDSAVYLCASSPARASGYNEQFFGPGTRLTVL.

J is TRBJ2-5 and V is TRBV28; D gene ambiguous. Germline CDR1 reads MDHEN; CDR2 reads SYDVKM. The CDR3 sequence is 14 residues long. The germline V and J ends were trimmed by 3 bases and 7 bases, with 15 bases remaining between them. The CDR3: CASSFFGGIGTQYF. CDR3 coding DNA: TGTGCCAGCAGTTTCTTCGGCGGAATTGGGACCCAGTACTTC.

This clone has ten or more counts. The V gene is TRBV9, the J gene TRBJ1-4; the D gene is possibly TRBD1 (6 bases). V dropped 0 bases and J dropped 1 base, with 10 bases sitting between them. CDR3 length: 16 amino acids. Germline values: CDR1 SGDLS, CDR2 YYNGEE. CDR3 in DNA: TGTGCCAGCAGCGTAGGTACAGGGCTAACTAATGAAAAACTGTTTTTT. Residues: CASSVGTGLTNEKLFF.

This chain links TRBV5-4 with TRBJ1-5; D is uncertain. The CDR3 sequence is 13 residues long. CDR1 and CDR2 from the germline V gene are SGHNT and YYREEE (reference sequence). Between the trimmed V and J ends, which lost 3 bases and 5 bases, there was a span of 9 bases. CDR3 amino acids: CASSSSADQPQHF. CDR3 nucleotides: TGTGCCAGCAGCTCGAGCGCAGATCAGCCCCAGCATTTT.

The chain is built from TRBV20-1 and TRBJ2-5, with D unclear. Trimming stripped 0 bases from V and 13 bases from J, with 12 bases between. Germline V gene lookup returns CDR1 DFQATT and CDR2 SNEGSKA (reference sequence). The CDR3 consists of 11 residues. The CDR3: CSARDPSQLYF. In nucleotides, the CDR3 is TGCAGTGCTAGAGATCCCTCACAGTTGTACTTC.

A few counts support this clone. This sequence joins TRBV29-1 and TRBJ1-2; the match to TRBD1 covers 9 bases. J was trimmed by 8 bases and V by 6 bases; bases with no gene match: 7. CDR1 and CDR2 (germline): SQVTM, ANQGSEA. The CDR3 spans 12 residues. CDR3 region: CSVDTGGYGYTF. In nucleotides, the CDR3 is TGCAGCGTAGATACAGGGGGCTACGGCTACACCTTC.

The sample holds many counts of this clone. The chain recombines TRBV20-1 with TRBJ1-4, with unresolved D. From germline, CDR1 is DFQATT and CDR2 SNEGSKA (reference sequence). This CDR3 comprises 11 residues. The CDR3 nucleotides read TGCAGGGCCATCGTAAATGAAAAACTGTTTTTT. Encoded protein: CRAIVNEKLFF.

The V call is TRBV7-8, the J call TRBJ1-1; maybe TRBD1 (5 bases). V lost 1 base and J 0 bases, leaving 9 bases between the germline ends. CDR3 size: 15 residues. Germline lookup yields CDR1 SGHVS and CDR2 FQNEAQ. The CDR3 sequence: CASSLDSGLNTEAFF. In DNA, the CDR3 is TGTGCCAGCAGCTTAGACTCAGGGTTGAACACTGAAGCTTTCTTT.

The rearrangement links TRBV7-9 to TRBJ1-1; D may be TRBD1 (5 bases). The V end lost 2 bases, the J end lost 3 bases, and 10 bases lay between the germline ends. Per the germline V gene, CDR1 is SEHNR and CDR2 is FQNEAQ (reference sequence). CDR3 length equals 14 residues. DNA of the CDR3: TGTGCCAGCAGCTTACCAGGGCGGTACACTGAAGCTTTCTTT. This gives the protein CASSLPGRYTEAFF.

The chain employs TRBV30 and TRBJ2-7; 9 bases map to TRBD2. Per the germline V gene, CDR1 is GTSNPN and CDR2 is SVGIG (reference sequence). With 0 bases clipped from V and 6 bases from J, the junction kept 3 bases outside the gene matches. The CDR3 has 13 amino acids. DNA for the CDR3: TGTGCCTGGAGTGTAGCGGGAGGACTCGAGCAGTACTTC. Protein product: CAWSVAGGLEQYF.

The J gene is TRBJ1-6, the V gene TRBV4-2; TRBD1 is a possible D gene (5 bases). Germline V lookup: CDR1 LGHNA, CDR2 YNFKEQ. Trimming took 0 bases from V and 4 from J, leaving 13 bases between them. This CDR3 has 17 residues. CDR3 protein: CASSQEPMGQYNSPLHF. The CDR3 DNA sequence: TGTGCCAGCAGCCAAGAGCCCATGGGGCAGTATAATTCACCCCTCCACTTT.

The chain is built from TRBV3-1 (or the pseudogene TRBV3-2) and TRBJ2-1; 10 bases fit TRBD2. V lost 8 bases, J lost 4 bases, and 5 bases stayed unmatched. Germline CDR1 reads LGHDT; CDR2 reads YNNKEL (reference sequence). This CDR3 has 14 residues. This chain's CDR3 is CASELAGIYNEQFF. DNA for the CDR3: TGTGCCAGCGAACTAGCGGGAATATACAATGAGCAGTTCTTC.

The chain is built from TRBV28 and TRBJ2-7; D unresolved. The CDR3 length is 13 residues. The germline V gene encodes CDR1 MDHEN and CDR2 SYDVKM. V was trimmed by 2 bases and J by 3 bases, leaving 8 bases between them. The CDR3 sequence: CASSLRLFYEQYF. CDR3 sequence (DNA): TGTGCCAGCAGTTTACGACTGTTCTACGAGCAGTACTTC.